This T cell receptor (beta chain) came from a study of T cell repertoires in cytomegalovirus infection. Overall study: Through public TCR beta signatures, both CMV infection and matching HLA type were indicated.

TCRdb used MiXCR to reprocess the reads, holding one entry per CDR3 protein. Of more than 250,000 distinct CDR3 sequences in the sample, roughly an eighth were seen once. This clonotype occurred a few times. Antigen specificity is unknown. Study-level findings and limits: Cumulative public TCR beta family frequency identified carriers of CMV plus the relevant HLA. Clonotypes of TCR beta that were HLA-C-restricted and CMV-specific dominated the ex vivo response.

What was sequenced was PBMCs. The receptor comes from a human donor in good health (CMV status not recorded). Some clones in this sample may be carry-over from other donors' samples.

The CDR3 DNA reads as TGTGCCATCCGTTCGGGGGACGGAAACACCATATATTTT. This sequence encodes CAIRSGDGNTIYF. The V and J genes are TRBV10-3 and TRBJ1-3, with a weak D call TRBD1 (5 bases). The germline CDR1 and CDR2 sequences are ENHRY and SYGVKD. V was shortened by 8 bases and J by 4 bases, with 12 bases between the two germline ends. This CDR3 has 13 amino acids.